The TCR beta chain under discussion was sequenced for a study of T-cell memory formation after mild COVID-19. Study as a whole: TCR clusters were largely donor specific.

In regard to this clonotype: The antigen is not known.

CDR3 size: 16 residues. Germline CDR1 is SGDLS and CDR2 is YYNGEE. V shed 3 bases and J shed 4 bases, with 18 bases lying between them. Findings and limits, study-wide: Day 15 to 85 contracting clones showed balanced CD4/CD8; day 15 to 37 expanders favored CD4+.

5'RACE primed at constant segments yielded TCR alpha and TCR beta cDNA libraries bearing sample barcodes and UMIs. TCRdb called the 5' RACE reads again in MiXCR, with one record for every CDR3 protein. The sample lists 400,000 to 500,000 distinct CDR3 sequences; 15% to 20% were seen once. The gene calls are TRBV9 and TRBJ2-3; D perhaps matches TRBD1 (6 bases). The sequence was obtained from an adult woman who had mild COVID-19 (a few samples of this study predate the infection). Cell type and time point are not known. Source material: PBMCs or a T cell subset sorted from them (not recorded which). The DNA for the CDR3 is TGTGCCAGCAGCGCCTACAGGGCTTCTCTTTCAGATACGCAGTATTTT. Protein sequence: CASSAYRASLSDTQYF.